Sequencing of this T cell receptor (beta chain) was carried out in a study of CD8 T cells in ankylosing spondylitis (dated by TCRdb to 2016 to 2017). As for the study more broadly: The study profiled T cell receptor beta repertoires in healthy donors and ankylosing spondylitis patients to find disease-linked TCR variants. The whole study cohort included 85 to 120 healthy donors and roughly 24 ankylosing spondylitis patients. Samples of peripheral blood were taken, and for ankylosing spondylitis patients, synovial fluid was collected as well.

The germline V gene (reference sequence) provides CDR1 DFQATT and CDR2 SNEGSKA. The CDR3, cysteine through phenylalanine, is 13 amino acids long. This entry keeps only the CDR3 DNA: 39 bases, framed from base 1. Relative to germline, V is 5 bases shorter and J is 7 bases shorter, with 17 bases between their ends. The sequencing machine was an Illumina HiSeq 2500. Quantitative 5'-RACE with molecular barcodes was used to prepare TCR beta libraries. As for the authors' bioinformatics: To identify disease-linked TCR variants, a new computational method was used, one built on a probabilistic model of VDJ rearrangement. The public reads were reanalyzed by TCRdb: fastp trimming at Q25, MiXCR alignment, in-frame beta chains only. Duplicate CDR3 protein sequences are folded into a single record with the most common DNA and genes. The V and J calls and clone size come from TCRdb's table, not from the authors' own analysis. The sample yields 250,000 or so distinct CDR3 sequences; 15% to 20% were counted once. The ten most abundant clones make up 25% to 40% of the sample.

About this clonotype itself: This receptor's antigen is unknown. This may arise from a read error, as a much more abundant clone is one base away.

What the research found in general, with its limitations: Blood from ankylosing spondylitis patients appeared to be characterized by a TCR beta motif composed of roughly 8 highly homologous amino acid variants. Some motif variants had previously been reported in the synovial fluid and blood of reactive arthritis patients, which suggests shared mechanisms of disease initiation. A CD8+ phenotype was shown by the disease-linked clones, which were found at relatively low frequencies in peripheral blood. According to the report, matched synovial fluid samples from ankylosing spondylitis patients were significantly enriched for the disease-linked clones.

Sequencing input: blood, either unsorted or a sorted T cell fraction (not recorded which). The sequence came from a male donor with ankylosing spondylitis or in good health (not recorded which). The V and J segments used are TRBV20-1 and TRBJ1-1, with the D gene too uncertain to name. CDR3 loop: CSAGLDGLDEAFF. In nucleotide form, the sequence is TGCAGTGCTGGTTTAGACGGATTGGATGAAGCTTTCTTT.